This TCR beta chain stems from a study of shared clonotypes between healthy human individuals. Per germline, CDR1 MDHEN and CDR2 SYDVKM. The CDR3 is made up of 16 amino acids. V gave up 6 bases and J gave up 2 bases, with 17 bases separating them. In this sample, this clone turned up once. The repertoire was sequenced with immunoSEQ multiplex PCR; TCRdb's copy has only in-frame clones and lacks some. This table has some 1,400,000 clones, roughly 97% appearing once. The sample was naive CD4+ T cells sorted from blood. The subset denotes: CD45RA+ positively selected. The chain employs TRBV28 and TRBJ1-3, with D possibly matching TRBD1 (5 bases). The clonotype was recovered from a man younger than 40 in good health. CDR3 amino acids: CASRRLGAGTGNTIYF. The CDR3 DNA is TGTGCCAGCAGGCGCCTTGGGGCAGGAACTGGAAACACCATATATTTT.